This T cell receptor (beta chain) was profiled in a study of shared clonotypes between healthy human individuals. Points from the study as a whole: The low donor count limited represented genetic and exposure-history diversity.

A note on this clone: The antigen is undetermined. This specimen includes other DNA sequences encoding the same CDR3.

Libraries were prepared by immunoSEQ multiplex PCR; TCRdb keeps only in-frame clonotypes and omits some of them. The sample includes 2 million or so clones, less than 95% of them seen just once. Germline values: CDR1 SGHTA, CDR2 FQGNSA. This CDR3 spans 11 amino acids. The ends were cut back, 1 base at V and 7 bases at J, with 5 bases in the middle. Positive CCR7 selection of CD45RO-negative cells yielded the naive CD8 cells, and terminally differentiated effector memory CD45RA+ cells were excluded. The receptor comes from a man aged 18 to 29 in good health. The chain links TRBV7-2 to TRBJ2-7, with D unresolved. The sequenced material came from naive CD8+ T cells sorted from blood. CDR3 in amino acids: CASSLGLEQYF. DNA of the CDR3: TGTGCCAGCAGCTTAGGCTTAGAGCAGTACTTC.